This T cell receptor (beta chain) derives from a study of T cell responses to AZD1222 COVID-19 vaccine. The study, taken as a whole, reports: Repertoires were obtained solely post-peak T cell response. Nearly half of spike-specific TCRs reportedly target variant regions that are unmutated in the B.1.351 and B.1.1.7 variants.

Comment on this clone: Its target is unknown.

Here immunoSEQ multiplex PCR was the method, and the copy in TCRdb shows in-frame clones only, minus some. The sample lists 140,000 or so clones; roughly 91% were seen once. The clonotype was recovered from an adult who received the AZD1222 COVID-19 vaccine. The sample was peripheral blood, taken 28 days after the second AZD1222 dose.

The CDR3 reads CASTQEPGNTIYF. The CDR3 nucleotides are TGTGCCAGCACCCAGGAGCCTGGAAACACCATATATTTT. The V and J genes are TRBV2 and TRBJ1-3; D is unclear. This CDR3 spans 13 amino acids. The V gene's germline CDR1 is SNHLY and CDR2 FYNNEI. Trimming removed 7 bases from V and 2 bases from J, with 9 bases in between.